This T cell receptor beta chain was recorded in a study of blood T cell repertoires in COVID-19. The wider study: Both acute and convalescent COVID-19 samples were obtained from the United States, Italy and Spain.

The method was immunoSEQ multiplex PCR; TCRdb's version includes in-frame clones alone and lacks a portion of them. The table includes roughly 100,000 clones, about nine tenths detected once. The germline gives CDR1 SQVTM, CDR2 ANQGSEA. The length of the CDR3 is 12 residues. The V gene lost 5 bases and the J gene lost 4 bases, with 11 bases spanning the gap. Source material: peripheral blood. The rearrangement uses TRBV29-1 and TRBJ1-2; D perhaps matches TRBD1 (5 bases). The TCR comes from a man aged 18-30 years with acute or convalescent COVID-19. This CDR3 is CSVRRGAYGYTF. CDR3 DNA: TGCAGCGTTCGGCGCGGGGCCTATGGCTACACCTTC.